The 29 T cell receptor beta chains presented below share a single source sample, sequenced in a study of blood T cell repertoires in COVID-19. Repertoires were generated with immunoSEQ multiplex PCR, while TCRdb's copy carries only in-frame clones and drops some. The data contain about 190,000 clones, under 90% of them singletons. Sample: peripheral blood. These receptor sequences come from a middle-aged man with acute or convalescent COVID-19.

The rearrangement uses TRBV7-3 and TRBJ2-1; 7 nucleotides match TRBD2. The CDR3 is 15 residues long. Trimming took 5 bases from V and 4 from J; bases not matched to a gene: 8. Germline V gives CDR1 SGHTA, CDR2 FQGTGA. CDR3 DNA: TGTGCCAGCAGCCCCCTGGGACTACCGTACAATGAGCAGTTCTTC. It translates to CASSPLGLPYNEQFF.

The chain employs TRBV23-1 and TRBJ2-1; no reliable D call. TRBV23-1 qualifies as an ORF whose function is uncertain. Trimming removed 7 bases from V and 4 bases from J, with 5 bases in between. The CDR3 sequence is 11 residues long. The CDR3 sequence is CASTSYNEQFF. For the CDR3, the DNA is TGCGCCAGCACTTCTTACAATGAGCAGTTCTTC.

J is TRBJ2-3 and V is TRBV5-1; a possible D gene is TRBD1 (5 bases). V lost 2 bases to trimming and J lost 0 bases, with 10 bases between them. CDR1 is SGHRS, CDR2 YFSETQ, per germline. This CDR3 comprises 15 residues. This CDR3 reads CASSFADSSTDTQYF. The CDR3 DNA reads TGCGCCAGCAGCTTCGCCGACAGTAGCACAGATACGCAGTATTTT.

Remarks on this clone: An end of the junction differs from the germline gene, which may be a read error. The rearrangement links TRBV20-1 to TRBJ2-7; perhaps TRBD2 as D (6 bases). The CDR3 extends over 9 amino acids. Germline V CDR1 and CDR2: DFQATT, SNEGSKA (reference sequence). The CDR3 nucleotides read TGCAGTGCCCCGCCGGGGGTTAACTTC. Its translation is CSAPPGVNF.

This clone appeared a single time. This chain connects TRBV11-3 to TRBJ2-2; no clear D gene. The V gene lost 3 bases and the J gene lost 2 bases, with 4 bases spanning the gap. The germline V gene encodes CDR1 SGHNT and CDR2 YENEEA. This CDR3 is 13 amino acids long. In DNA, the CDR3 is TGTGCCAGCAGCTTCCTTAACACCGGGGAGCTGTTTTTT. Translation gives CASSFLNTGELFF.

This clone was seen just once. V and J are TRBV5-1 and TRBJ1-3; D perhaps matches TRBD1 (5 bases). CDR1 SGHRS and CDR2 YFSETQ come from the germline V gene. Trimming left V 0 bases short and J 0 bases short, with 10 bases between. The CDR3 contains 16 residues. For the CDR3, the DNA is TGCGCCAGCAGCTTGGGACAGTTTAGCTCTGGAAACACCATATATTTT. Translated, it gives CASSLGQFSSGNTIYF.

This chain uses TRBV10-3 with TRBJ1-1, with 9 bases lining up with TRBD1. V was clipped by 5 bases and J by 2 bases; unmatched bases: 3. The CDR3 runs 14 residues. Germline CDR1 ENHRY, CDR2 SYGVKD. CDR3 in amino acids: CAISRTGVNTEAFF. The CDR3 DNA reads as TGTGCCATCAGTAGGACAGGGGTAAACACTGAAGCTTTCTTT.

This clone was seen just once. The chain combines TRBV5-1 with TRBJ2-7; the match to TRBD1 covers 9 bases. There are 16 residues in the CDR3. Germline V gene data show CDR1 as SGHRS and CDR2 as YFSETQ. J lost 2 bases, V lost 0 bases, and 6 bases had no gene match. The CDR3 sequence: CASSLAWDRATYEQYF. CDR3 sequence (DNA): TGCGCCAGCAGCTTGGCTTGGGACAGGGCAACCTACGAGCAGTACTTC.

This clone was seen only a few times. V is TRBV7-9 and J is TRBJ1-1; D is uncertain. Trimming removed 5 bases at V and 3 bases at J, with 16 bases between. The CDR3 spans 15 residues. CDR1 and CDR2 (germline): SEHNR, FQNEAQ (reference sequence). The CDR3 reads CASSPSMFQDTEAFF. The CDR3 nucleotides read TGTGCCAGCAGCCCCTCGATGTTCCAGGACACTGAAGCTTTCTTT.

The CDR3 bases are TGTGCCTGGAGTGTACTTTCGGGGATTCCTCAGCCCCAGCATTTT. This codes for CAWSVLSGIPQPQHF. The chain joins TRBV30 to TRBJ1-5; D gene ambiguous. Germline CDR1 and CDR2: GTSNPN and SVGIG (reference sequence). This CDR3 is built from 15 residues. V lost 0 bases and J 6 bases, leaving 15 bases between the germline ends.

The CDR3, as DNA: TGTGCCAGCAGTCCCCGGGGGTTTGGCGAGCAGTACTTC. Amino acids: CASSPRGFGEQYF. This chain joins TRBV6-5 and TRBJ2-7; perhaps TRBD2 as D (6 bases). Germline-derived CDR1 and CDR2 are MNHEY and SVGAGI. This CDR3 is built from 13 residues. V lost 5 bases, J lost 6 bases, and 14 bases lay in between.

The chain joins TRBV3-1 (or the pseudogene TRBV3-2) to TRBJ1-6; D might be TRBD1 (5 bases). V gave up 2 bases and J gave up 9 bases, with 8 bases separating them. There are 13 residues in the CDR3. CDR1 and CDR2 from the germline V gene are LGHDT and YNNKEL (reference sequence). The CDR3 loop is CASSQPGPSPLHF. The CDR3 DNA is TGTGCCAGCAGCCAACCAGGGCCTTCACCCCTCCACTTT.

The chain combines TRBV6-5 with TRBJ2-7; 8 nucleotides line up with TRBD2. J gave up 6 bases and V 6 bases, and 10 bases lay outside the gene matches. The CDR3 has 14 amino acids. Germline V lookup: CDR1 MNHEY, CDR2 SVGAGI. As DNA, the CDR3 is TGTGCCAGCAGAAACCCGGGACTAGTTACCGAGCAGTACTTC. Protein sequence: CASRNPGLVTEQYF.

This chain links TRBV11-2 with TRBJ2-7; D may be TRBD2 (5 bases). CDR3 length: 14 residues. With 1 base removed from V and 2 bases from J, the gap between germline ends came to 9 bases. Germline CDR1 and CDR2: SGHAT and FQNNGV. The CDR3 is CASSLVLGTYEQYF. CDR3 coding DNA: TGTGCCAGCAGCTTAGTGCTCGGGACCTACGAGCAGTACTTC.

V usage is TRBV28 and J usage is TRBJ1-5; tentative D call: TRBD1 (5 bases). Germline CDR1 and CDR2: MDHEN and SYDVKM. The V end lost 3 bases, the J end lost 7 bases, and 13 bases lay between the germline ends. The CDR3 spans 14 residues. For the CDR3, the DNA is TGTGCCAGCAGTTTGACGCAGGGTCTGCAGCCCCAGCATTTT. The encoded protein is CASSLTQGLQPQHF.

CDR3: CASSFRDRVKLNYGYTF. The CDR3 DNA reads TGTGCCAGTAGTTTCCGGGACAGGGTAAAACTAAACTATGGCTACACCTTC. The V and J genes are TRBV19 and TRBJ1-2; 9 nucleotides agree with TRBD1. The trim removed 5 bases at V and 2 bases at J, leaving 12 bases unmatched. This CDR3 comprises 17 residues. From germline, CDR1 is LNHDA and CDR2 SQIVND (reference sequence).

This clone has just one count. CDR3 coding DNA: TGTGCCAGCAGTTTTCGTTGGACTGGGGAAAAACTGTTTTTT. This gives the protein CASSFRWTGEKLFF. The chain links TRBV27 to TRBJ1-4; D uncertain. Germline CDR1 is MNHEY and CDR2 is SMNVEV (reference sequence). This CDR3 has 14 amino acids. Trimming pared 3 bases from V and 8 bases from J, leaving 13 bases between.

The chain uses TRBV19 and TRBJ2-3; 7 nucleotides line up with TRBD1. V was pared by 3 bases and J by 10 bases, with 10 bases of the junction left unmatched. CDR1 LNHDA and CDR2 SQIVND come from the germline V gene (reference sequence). This CDR3 is 14 amino acids long. CDR3 sequence reads: CASSMWLRQGAQYF. CDR3 bases: TGTGCCAGTAGTATGTGGCTGAGACAGGGAGCGCAGTATTTT.

The chain couples TRBV3-1 (or the pseudogene TRBV3-2) to TRBJ2-7; maybe TRBD1 (5 bases). The V gene's germline CDR1 is LGHDT and CDR2 YNNKEL (reference sequence). V gave up 4 bases and J gave up 3 bases, with 16 bases separating them. This CDR3 is built from 15 residues. The CDR3 loop is CASSPRGRVSYEQYF. The CDR3 DNA follows: TGTGCCAGCAGCCCAAGGGGCAGGGTGAGCTACGAGCAGTACTTC.

This chain joins TRBV18 and TRBJ1-2, with D hard to call. CDR3 length: 12 residues. The germline V and J ends were trimmed by 0 bases and 8 bases, with 7 bases remaining between them. From germline, CDR1 is KGHSH and CDR2 LQKENI. CDR3 nucleotides: TGTGCCAGCTCACCACCGGAGGGAGGCTACACCTTC. This gives the protein CASSPPEGGYTF. The whole variable domain, filled in from reference TRBV18 and TRBJ1-2, reads NAGVMQNPRHLVRRRGQEARLRCSPMKGHSHVYWYRQLPEEGLKFMVYLQKENIIDESGMPKERFSAEFPKEGPSILRIQQVVRGDSAAYFCASSPPEGGYTFGSGTRLTVV.

The chain employs TRBV15 and TRBJ2-3, with 9 nucleotides matching TRBD2. J lost 4 bases, V lost 2 bases, and 10 bases had no gene match. The CDR3 totals 17 residues. In germline, CDR1 is LNHNV, CDR2 YYDKDF (reference sequence). CDR3 protein: CATSRRGAGGRPDTQYF. CDR3 bases: TGTGCCACCAGCAGACGGGGGGCGGGGGGGCGCCCAGATACGCAGTATTTT.

The chain recombines TRBV6-5 with TRBJ1-4; no definite D call. This CDR3 has 15 residues. CDR1 and CDR2 (germline): MNHEY, SVGAGI. V was trimmed by 0 bases and J by 0 bases, leaving 5 bases between them. The CDR3 here is CASSYSSATNEKLFF. The CDR3 DNA reads as TGTGCCAGCAGTTACTCGTCAGCAACTAATGAAAAACTGTTTTTT.

The chain joins TRBV6-1 to TRBJ1-5, with no clear D. V lost 11 bases, J lost 0 bases, and 11 bases lay in between. The CDR3 is 13 amino acids. Germline loops: CDR1 MNHNS, CDR2 SASEGT. The CDR3 protein is CASQADSNQPQHF. The CDR3 nucleotides are TGTGCCTCGCAGGCAGATAGCAATCAGCCCCAGCATTTT.

V is TRBV10-3 and J is TRBJ1-5; D unclear. CDR3 length: 15 amino acids. Germline V lookup: CDR1 ENHRY, CDR2 SYGVKD. The germline V and J ends were trimmed by 0 bases and 6 bases, with 12 bases remaining between them. The CDR3 region has the DNA TGTGCCATCAGTGAGTCGAAAGGCGAGGTTCAGCCCCAGCATTTT. This codes for CAISESKGEVQPQHF.

The chain combines TRBV7-6 with TRBJ1-3, with D possibly matching TRBD1 (6 bases). Between the trimmed V and J ends, which lost 4 bases and 1 base, there was a span of 14 bases. Looked up from germline, CDR1 is SGHVS and CDR2 is FNYEAQ. CDR3 length: 16 residues. DNA for the CDR3: TGTGCCAGCAGCTCCTTAACAGGGCCTTCTGGAAACACCATATATTTT. This codes for CASSSLTGPSGNTIYF.

The rearrangement joins TRBV7-2 to TRBJ2-3; no definite D call. The germline V gene has CDR1 SGHTA and CDR2 FQGNSA. This CDR3 has 12 residues. Trimming stripped 5 bases from V and 0 bases from J, with 3 bases between. CDR3 bases: TGTGCCAGCAGCCCGAGCACAGATACGCAGTATTTT. Its protein is CASSPSTDTQYF.

This chain joins TRBV27 and TRBJ1-6, with D unclear. The CDR3 spans 14 residues. Germline values: CDR1 MNHEY, CDR2 SMNVEV (reference sequence). The ends were cut back, 4 bases at V and 10 bases at J, with 14 bases in the middle. This CDR3 reads CASSSPSGYSPLHF. The CDR3 nucleotides are TGTGCCAGCAGTTCCCCTTCCGGTTACTCACCCCTCCACTTT.

The chain combines TRBV4-2 with TRBJ2-7; D possibly corresponds to TRBD2 (5 bases). The germline CDR1 and CDR2 sequences are LGHNA and YNFKEQ. The length of the CDR3 is 15 residues. The germline V and J ends were trimmed by 0 bases and 3 bases, with 12 bases remaining between them. The CDR3 spells CASSQEIATFYEQYF. The CDR3 DNA sequence: TGTGCCAGCAGCCAAGAGATAGCGACCTTCTACGAGCAGTACTTC.

This clone occurred once. The V and J genes are TRBV15 and TRBJ1-1, with TRBD1 as a possible D gene (5 bases). The CDR3 covers 15 residues. Germline CDR1 LNHNV, CDR2 YYDKDF (reference sequence). Trimming pared 2 bases from V and 2 bases from J, leaving 12 bases between. The CDR3: CATSRPRGPNTEAFF. For the CDR3, the DNA is TGTGCCACCAGCAGACCAAGGGGTCCTAACACTGAAGCTTTCTTT.